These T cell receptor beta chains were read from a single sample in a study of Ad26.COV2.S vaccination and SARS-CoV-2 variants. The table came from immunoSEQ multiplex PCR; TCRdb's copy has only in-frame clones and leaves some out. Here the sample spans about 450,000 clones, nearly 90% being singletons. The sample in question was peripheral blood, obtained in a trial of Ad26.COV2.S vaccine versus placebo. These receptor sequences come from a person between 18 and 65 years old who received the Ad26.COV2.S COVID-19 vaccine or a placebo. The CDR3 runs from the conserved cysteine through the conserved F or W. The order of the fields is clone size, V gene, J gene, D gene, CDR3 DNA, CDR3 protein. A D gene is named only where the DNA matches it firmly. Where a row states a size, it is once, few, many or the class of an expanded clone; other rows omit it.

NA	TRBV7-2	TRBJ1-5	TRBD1	TGTGCCAGCAGCTACGGGGGACAGGGAGGAGGCCAGCCCCAGCATTTT	CASSYGGQGGGQPQHF
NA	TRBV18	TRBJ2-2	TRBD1	TGTGCCAGCTCCAGGGACAGGGGCCTCACCGGGGAGCTGTTTTTT	CASSRDRGLTGELFF
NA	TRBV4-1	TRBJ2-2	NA	TGCGCCAGCAGCCAGCCACGGGAGTCCGGGGAGCTGTTTTTT	CASSQPRESGELFF
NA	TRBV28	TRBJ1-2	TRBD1	TGTGCCAGCAGTTTAAGGGGGCGCGTGTATGGCTACACCTTC	CASSLRGRVYGYTF
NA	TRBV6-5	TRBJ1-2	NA	TGTGCCAGCAGTCCATCAGGGTATGGCTACACCTTC	CASSPSGYGYTF
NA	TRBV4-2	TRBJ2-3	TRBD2	TGTGCCAGCAGATTGACCGGGACTAGCGACACAGATACGCAGTATTTT	CASRLTGTSDTDTQYF
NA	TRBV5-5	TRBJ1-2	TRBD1	TGTGCCAGCAGCACCTCCAGGACAGGGCTTGCCTATGGCTACACCTTC	CASSTSRTGLAYGYTF
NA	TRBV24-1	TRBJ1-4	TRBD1	TGTGCCACCAGTGACAAGGGGGCGCTTAGTGAAAAACTGTTTTTT	CATSDKGALSEKLFF
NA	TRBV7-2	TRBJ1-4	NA	TGTGCCAGCAGCTTAGGCTCAGGAGTGAATGAAAAACTGTTTTTT	CASSLGSGVNEKLFF
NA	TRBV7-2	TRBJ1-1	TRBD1	TGTGCCAGCAGCCTCCAGGGGGGGGGAACTGAAGCTTTCTTT	CASSLQGGGTEAFF
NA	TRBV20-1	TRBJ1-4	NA	TGCAGTGCGTCCCGCAGGGAAAAACTGTTTTTT	CSASRREKLFF
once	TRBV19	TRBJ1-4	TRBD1	TGTGCCAGTAGTATCAGGGGGAGTGAAAAACTGTTTTTT	CASSIRGSEKLFF
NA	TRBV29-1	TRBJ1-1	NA	TGCAGCGTTGTTGGGCAGGGGTTTGAAGCTTTCTTT	CSVVGQGFEAFF
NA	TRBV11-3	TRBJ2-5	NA	TGTGCCAGCAGCACTGGACCGAAAGAGACCCAGTACTTC	CASSTGPKETQYF
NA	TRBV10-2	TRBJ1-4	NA	TGCGCCAGCAAGGCAGGGGTTATAGAAAAACTGTTTTTT	CASKAGVIEKLFF
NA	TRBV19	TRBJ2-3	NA	TGTGCCAGCAATAAACGGGGGGCGACAGATACGCAGTATTTT	CASNKRGATDTQYF
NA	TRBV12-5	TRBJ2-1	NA	TGTGCTAGTGGACCGGGACAGGGGAAGGGACTAGCATTGATTTTCTCCTACAATGAGCAGTTCTTC	CASGPGQGKGLALIFSYNEQFF
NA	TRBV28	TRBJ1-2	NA	TGTGCCACCCAAATGGCAAGTAACTATGGCTACACCTTC	CATQMASNYGYTF
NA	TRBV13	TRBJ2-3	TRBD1	TGTGCCAGCAGCTTAGAAGGGTGGGACAGGGATGCAGATACGCAGTATTTT	CASSLEGWDRDADTQYF
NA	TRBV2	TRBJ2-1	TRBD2	TGTGCCAGCAGGCTGACTAGCGGGGCCTACAATGAGCAGTTCTTC	CASRLTSGAYNEQFF
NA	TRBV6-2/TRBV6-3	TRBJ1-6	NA	TGTGCCAGCAGTCTCAAAAGGGTTTCACCCCTCCACTTT	CASSLKRVSPLHF
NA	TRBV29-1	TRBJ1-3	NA	TGCAGCGTTGGGCTTCGGGCCGGAAACACCATATATTTT	CSVGLRAGNTIYF
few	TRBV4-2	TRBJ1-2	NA	TGTGCCAGCAGCCAAGGGATGGACGGGAGCTATGGCTACACCTTC	CASSQGMDGSYGYTF
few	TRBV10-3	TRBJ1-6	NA	TGTGCCATCAGTGTCACAAATTCACCCCTCCACTTT	CAISVTNSPLHF
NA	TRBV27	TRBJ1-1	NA	TGTGCCAGCAGTTTATCGTTCTGGGGCAGGGGTCGTCCAGAAGCTTTCTTT	CASSLSFWGRGRPEAFF
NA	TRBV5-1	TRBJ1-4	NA	TGCGCCAGCAGCTGGGGCAGGGGAGGTGAAAAACTGTTTTTT	CASSWGRGGEKLFF
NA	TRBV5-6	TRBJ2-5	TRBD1	TGTGCCAGCAGCCTGCTCCTTGGACAGGTCCAAGAGACCCAGTACTTC	CASSLLLGQVQETQYF
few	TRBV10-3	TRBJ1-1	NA	TGTGCCATCAGTGAGAGTCTGCCAGGAGCCACTGAAGCTTTCTTT	CAISESLPGATEAFF
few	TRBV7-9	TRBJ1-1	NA	TGTGCCAGCAGCCAAGGGCGAATGGGCACTGAAGCTTTCTTT	CASSQGRMGTEAFF
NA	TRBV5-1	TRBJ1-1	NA	TGCGCCAGCAGCTTAAGGACTAACGCCCGACTCATGAACACTGAAGCTTTCTTT	CASSLRTNARLMNTEAFF
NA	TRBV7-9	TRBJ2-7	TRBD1	TGTGCCAGCAGCCCCCGGACAGGGGAGGACGAGCAGTACTTC	CASSPRTGEDEQYF
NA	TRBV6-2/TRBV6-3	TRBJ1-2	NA	TGTGCCAGCAGTTACGTCGAATTCTATGGCTACACCTTC	CASSYVEFYGYTF
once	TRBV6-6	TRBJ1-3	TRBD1	TGTGCCAGCATTCCTCAACCAACTCAGGGGGACACCATATATTTT	CASIPQPTQGDTIYF
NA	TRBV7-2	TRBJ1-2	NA	TGTGCCAGCAAACCGGGGTCTGCCTTCTATGGCTACACCTTC	CASKPGSAFYGYTF
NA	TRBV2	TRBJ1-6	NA	TGTGCCAGCAGTGCAGGCGGGGGGCGGGGTTCACCCCTCCACTTT	CASSAGGGRGSPLHF
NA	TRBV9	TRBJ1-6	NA	TGTGCCAGCAGTAACCACCGGGACGGAAATTCACCCCTCCACTTT	CASSNHRDGNSPLHF
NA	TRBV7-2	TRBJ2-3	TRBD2	TGTGCCAGCAGCCCGCCTAGCGGGGGGCTCCTCGCAGATACGCAGTATTTT	CASSPPSGGLLADTQYF
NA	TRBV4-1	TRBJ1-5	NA	TGCGCCAGCAGCCAAGATCTGCACGGAGGCAATCAGCCCCAGCATTTT	CASSQDLHGGNQPQHF
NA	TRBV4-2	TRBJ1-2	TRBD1	TGTGCCAGCAGCCAAGATATGTATGAGGGGGCAGGCTATGGCTACACCTTC	CASSQDMYEGAGYGYTF
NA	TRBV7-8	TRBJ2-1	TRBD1	TGTGCCAGCAGCTTAGGGAGACAGGGACGATCCTACAATGAGCAGTTCTTC	CASSLGRQGRSYNEQFF
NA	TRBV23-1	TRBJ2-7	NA	TGCGCCAGCAGTCCGGGGAACGAGCAGTACTTC	CASSPGNEQYF
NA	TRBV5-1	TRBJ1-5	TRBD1	TGCGCCAGCAGCTTGTCGTCAGGGGGCGATCAGCCCCAGCATTTT	CASSLSSGGDQPQHF
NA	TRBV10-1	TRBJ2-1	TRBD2	TGCGCCAGCAATCCCGGGACTAGCGGACCTACGAACAATGAGCAGTTCTTC	CASNPGTSGPTNNEQFF
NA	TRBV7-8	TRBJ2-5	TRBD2	TGTGCCAGCACCATTGGGACTAGTGAGACCCAGTACTTC	CASTIGTSETQYF
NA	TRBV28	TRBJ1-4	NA	TGTGCCAGCAGCCCTACAGGACCCTGGGATAATGAAAAACTGTTTTTT	CASSPTGPWDNEKLFF